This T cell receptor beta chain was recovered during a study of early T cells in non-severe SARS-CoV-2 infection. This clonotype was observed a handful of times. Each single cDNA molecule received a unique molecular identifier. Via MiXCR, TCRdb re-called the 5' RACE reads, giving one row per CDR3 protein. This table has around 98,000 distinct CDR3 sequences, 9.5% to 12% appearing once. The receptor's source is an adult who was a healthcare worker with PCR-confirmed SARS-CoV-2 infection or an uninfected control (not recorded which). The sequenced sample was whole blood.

In nucleotides, the CDR3 is TGTGCCAGCACCGTACGACGGACGGAGAATTCACCCCTCCACTTT. It codes for CASTVRRTENSPLHF. This rearrangement joins TRBV6-1 to TRBJ1-6; no definite D call. CDR1 is MNHNS and CDR2 is SASEGT in the germline V gene. Deletions cut 7 bases from V and 7 bases from J, with 17 bases between. The CDR3 sequence is 15 residues long.